This is a list of T cell receptor beta chains from one sample in a study of post-analysis software for immune sequencing data. One entry per CDR3 protein, called by TCRdb with MiXCR from the PCR reads. This table has some 800,000 distinct CDR3 sequences, just over 45% appearing once. The specimen was blood. The receptors derive from a girl under 18 with multiple sclerosis. CDR3s include the opening cysteine and the closing phenylalanine or tryptophan. A D gene is named only where the DNA matches it firmly. Clone size is stated in some rows and not others, as once, few, many or a class when expanded.

size	J	V	D	DNA	CDR3
.	TRBJ2-1	TRBV20-1	.	TGCAGTGCTATCCCGGCAGGGTACAATGAGCGGTTCTTC	CSAIPAGYNERFF
.	TRBJ2-1	TRBV15	.	TGTGCCACCAGCAGAGATCGGGGGTTAAGCTCCTACAATGAGCAGTTCTTC	CATSRDRGLSSYNEQFF
few	TRBJ2-7	TRBV7-2	.	TGTGCCAGCAGCTTTGGATCGGCGGGAGAGCAGTACTTC	CASSFGSAGEQYF
few	TRBJ1-2	TRBV6-5	TRBD1	TGTGCCAGCAGAAAGGACAGGGTCCTCTATGGCTACACCTTC	CASRKDRVLYGYTF
few	TRBJ2-7	TRBV4-3	.	TGCGCCAGCAGCCAAGATTGGGGGCAGTCCTACGAGCAGTACTTC	CASSQDWGQSYEQYF
many	TRBJ2-3	TRBV29-1	TRBD2	TGCAGCGCCTGGACTAGATTGGGAGATACGCAGTATTTT	CSAWTRLGDTQYF
.	TRBJ2-5	TRBV6-6	.	TGTGCCACTAAAAGGGGATACCAAGAGACCCAGTACTTC	CATKRGYQETQYF
.	TRBJ1-2	TRBV18	TRBD1	TGTGCCAGCTCACCTTCGACAGGGCGAAGCTATGGCTACACCTTC	CASSPSTGRSYGYTF
.	TRBJ1-4	TRBV6-6	.	TGTGCCAGCAGTTACTCTAACGGGAAACTGTTTTTT	CASSYSNGKLFF
.	TRBJ2-2	TRBV12-3/TRBV12-4	TRBD1	TGTGCCAGCAGTCGACAGGGAACAAACACCGGGGAGCTGTTTTTT	CASSRQGTNTGELFF
few	TRBJ2-7	TRBV4-3	.	TGCGCCAGCAGCCAAGATCGATGGCTAGCTGGGGAGCAGTACTTC	CASSQDRWLAGEQYF
once	TRBJ1-2	TRBV7-9	.	TGTGCCAGCAGCTTAGCGGCGGGTCATAACTATGGCTACACCTTC	CASSLAAGHNYGYTF
few	TRBJ2-1	TRBV10-3	TRBD2	TGTGCCACCCTGACTAGCACCTACAATGAGCAGTTCTTC	CATLTSTYNEQFF
few	TRBJ2-6	TRBV2	.	TGTGCCAGCAGTCCAGAGAGCTCTGGGGCCAACGTCCTGACTTTC	CASSPESSGANVLTF
.	TRBJ1-3	TRBV27	TRBD1	TGTGCCAGCAGTTTGTCCACAGGGGGAGGAAACACCATATATTTT	CASSLSTGGGNTIYF
.	TRBJ2-7	TRBV20-1	.	TGCAGTGCTAGAGGGGCGGGAAAGCCCTACGAGCAGTACTTC	CSARGAGKPYEQYF
once	TRBJ2-5	TRBV9	TRBD2	TGTGCCAGCAGCGTAGTTCCGGGAGGTTGGGGCAATGAGCAGTACTTC	CASSVVPGGWGNEQYF
.	TRBJ2-5	TRBV6-5	TRBD1	TGTGCCAGCAGTTACTCCCTGGACAGGGGGGAACTAGCAGAAGAGACCCAGTACTTC	CASSYSLDRGELAEETQYF
once	TRBJ2-5	TRBV7-9	TRBD2	TGTGCCAGCAGCTTAGCGCTGGAGCGGGAGGTAGAGACCCAGTACTTC	CASSLALEREVETQYF
few	TRBJ2-7	TRBV6-5	TRBD2	TGTGCCAGCAGTTACGGTAGCGGGAGCCCCTACGAGCAGTACTTC	CASSYGSGSPYEQYF
.	TRBJ2-1	TRBV7-9	TRBD2	TGTGCCAGCAGGATAGCGGGAGATCCGTACAATGAGCAGTTCTTC	CASRIAGDPYNEQFF